These T cell receptor beta chains were read from a single sample in a study of T cell responses to AZD1222 COVID-19 vaccine. Assay used: immunoSEQ multiplex PCR; TCRdb lists only in-frame clones, some missing. The sample holds 100,000 to 150,000 clones; about 86% are singletons and the top ten take around 10%. The sample here was peripheral blood, taken on day 0 of AZD1222 vaccination. Receptors were obtained from an adult in good health. CDR3s include the opening cysteine and the closing phenylalanine or tryptophan. A D gene is named only where the DNA matches it firmly. For some rows the clone size is stated as once, few or many, or as a class when expanded; others skip it.

J gene: TRBJ1-4; V gene: TRBV4-1; D gene: TRBD1; clone size: .; CDR3 protein: CASSHTRFRGQGEKLFF; CDR3 DNA: TGCGCCAGCAGCCATACTCGATTCAGGGGGCAGGGTGAAAAACTGTTTTTT
J gene: TRBJ1-2; V gene: TRBV29-1; D gene: .; clone size: .; CDR3 protein: CSVPDSANYGYTF; CDR3 DNA: TGCAGCGTTCCGGACAGCGCTAACTATGGCTACACCTTC
J gene: TRBJ2-7; V gene: TRBV12-5; D gene: .; clone size: .; CDR3 protein: CASGFFYEQYF; CDR3 DNA: TGTGCTAGTGGTTTTTTTTACGAGCAGTACTTC
J gene: TRBJ1-6; V gene: TRBV2; D gene: .; clone size: .; CDR3 protein: CASRDDNSPLHF; CDR3 DNA: TGTGCCAGCAGGGACGATAATTCACCCCTCCACTTT
J gene: TRBJ1-3; V gene: TRBV18; D gene: .; clone size: .; CDR3 protein: CASSPGHSGNTIYF; CDR3 DNA: TGTGCCAGCTCACCGGGACACTCTGGAAACACCATATATTTT
J gene: TRBJ2-7; V gene: TRBV24-1; D gene: TRBD1; clone size: .; CDR3 protein: CATSGVFGQGTPTRQYF; CDR3 DNA: TGTGCCACCAGTGGAGTATTCGGACAGGGAACACCTACGAGGCAGTACTTC
J gene: TRBJ1-1; V gene: TRBV19; D gene: .; clone size: .; CDR3 protein: CASSEQGRGNTEAFF; CDR3 DNA: TGTGCCAGTAGTGAACAGGGCAGGGGGAACACTGAAGCTTTCTTT
J gene: TRBJ2-7; V gene: TRBV27; D gene: .; clone size: .; CDR3 protein: CASSLFARSYEQYF; CDR3 DNA: TGTGCCAGCAGTTTATTTGCCAGGAGCTACGAGCAGTACTTC
J gene: TRBJ1-2; V gene: TRBV28; D gene: .; clone size: once; CDR3 protein: CASRPSGDYGYTF; CDR3 DNA: TGTGCCAGCAGACCTTCCGGGGACTATGGCTACACCTTC
J gene: TRBJ1-1; V gene: TRBV11-2; D gene: .; clone size: .; CDR3 protein: CASTDAGRAFF; CDR3 DNA: TGTGCCAGCACCGACGCAGGGAGAGCTTTCTTT
J gene: TRBJ1-2; V gene: TRBV3-1/TRBV3-2; D gene: TRBD1; clone size: .; CDR3 protein: CASRARDRGPDGYTF; CDR3 DNA: TGTGCCAGCAGGGCCCGGGACAGGGGGCCCGATGGCTACACCTTC
J gene: TRBJ1-1; V gene: TRBV19; D gene: .; clone size: .; CDR3 protein: CASSIVGVGDTEAFF; CDR3 DNA: TGTGCCAGTAGTATTGTAGGGGTTGGGGACACTGAAGCTTTCTTT
J gene: TRBJ2-2; V gene: TRBV27; D gene: TRBD2; clone size: .; CDR3 protein: CASSLGFLGLAGRNTGELFF; CDR3 DNA: TGTGCCAGCAGTTTAGGGTTTTTGGGACTAGCGGGTCGGAACACCGGGGAGCTGTTTTTT
J gene: TRBJ2-5; V gene: TRBV19; D gene: .; clone size: .; CDR3 protein: CASSNQYQETQYF; CDR3 DNA: TGTGCCAGTAGTAACCAATACCAAGAGACCCAGTACTTC
J gene: TRBJ1-1; V gene: TRBV20-1; D gene: .; clone size: .; CDR3 protein: CSASRLAEAFF; CDR3 DNA: TGCAGTGCTAGCCGTTTGGCTGAAGCTTTCTTT
J gene: TRBJ2-5; V gene: TRBV3-1/TRBV3-2; D gene: .; clone size: .; CDR3 protein: CASSQEPGRKTQYF; CDR3 DNA: TGTGCCAGCAGCCAAGAACCAGGACGAAAGACCCAGTACTTC
J gene: TRBJ1-1; V gene: TRBV9; D gene: .; clone size: .; CDR3 protein: CASSGGGGLNTEAFF; CDR3 DNA: TGTGCCAGCAGTGGAGGCGGGGGGCTGAACACTGAAGCTTTCTTT
J gene: TRBJ1-3; V gene: TRBV2; D gene: .; clone size: .; CDR3 protein: CASRDSSGNTIYF; CDR3 DNA: TGTGCCAGCAGGGACAGCTCTGGAAACACCATATATTTT
J gene: TRBJ1-6; V gene: TRBV27; D gene: .; clone size: .; CDR3 protein: CASSPQVAGSPLHF; CDR3 DNA: TGTGCCAGCAGTCCTCAGGTGGCCGGTTCACCCCTCCACTTT
J gene: TRBJ2-7; V gene: TRBV7-9; D gene: .; clone size: .; CDR3 protein: CASSIITSRSYEQYF; CDR3 DNA: TGTGCCAGCAGCATAATAACATCCAGGTCCTACGAGCAGTACTTC
J gene: TRBJ2-1; V gene: TRBV5-1; D gene: .; clone size: .; CDR3 protein: CASSLRGSLSNEQFF; CDR3 DNA: TGCGCCAGCAGCTTGAGGGGTTCGCTCAGCAATGAGCAGTTCTTC
J gene: TRBJ1-1; V gene: TRBV6-1; D gene: TRBD1; clone size: .; CDR3 protein: CASSEAGQGKAFF; CDR3 DNA: TGTGCCAGCAGTGAAGCGGGACAGGGGAAAGCTTTCTTT
J gene: TRBJ1-5; V gene: TRBV24-1; D gene: .; clone size: .; CDR3 protein: CATSGQGLQPQHF; CDR3 DNA: TGTGCCACCAGTGGGCAGGGGCTTCAGCCCCAGCATTTT
J gene: TRBJ1-2; V gene: TRBV5-1; D gene: TRBD1; clone size: .; CDR3 protein: CASSLTTDRANSYGYTF; CDR3 DNA: TGCGCCAGCAGCTTGACAACTGACAGGGCCAATTCTTATGGCTACACCTTC
J gene: TRBJ2-5; V gene: TRBV19; D gene: .; clone size: .; CDR3 protein: CASSSNREYQETQYF; CDR3 DNA: TGTGCCAGTAGTTCTAACAGGGAGTACCAAGAGACCCAGTACTTC
J gene: TRBJ2-5; V gene: TRBV18; D gene: .; clone size: .; CDR3 protein: CASSPRTDQETQYF; CDR3 DNA: TGTGCCAGCTCACCGAGGACGGATCAAGAGACCCAGTACTTC
J gene: TRBJ1-2; V gene: TRBV7-2; D gene: .; clone size: .; CDR3 protein: CAEQGDNYGYTF; CDR3 DNA: TGTGCCGAACAGGGAGATAACTATGGCTACACCTTC
J gene: TRBJ2-7; V gene: TRBV7-6; D gene: TRBD2; clone size: .; CDR3 protein: CASSLSSGNYEQYF; CDR3 DNA: TGTGCCAGCAGCTTATCTAGCGGGAACTACGAGCAGTACTTC
J gene: TRBJ2-1; V gene: TRBV11-3; D gene: .; clone size: .; CDR3 protein: CASSLAGAVSSYNEQFF; CDR3 DNA: TGTGCCAGCAGCTTAGCGGGAGCGGTTAGTTCCTACAATGAGCAGTTCTTC
J gene: TRBJ1-2; V gene: TRBV5-1; D gene: TRBD1; clone size: .; CDR3 protein: CASSLQTGVNYGYTF; CDR3 DNA: TGCGCCAGCAGCCTCCAGACAGGGGTTAACTATGGCTACACCTTC
J gene: TRBJ1-2; V gene: TRBV2; D gene: TRBD1; clone size: .; CDR3 protein: CASSEVGQGEPGYTF; CDR3 DNA: TGTGCCAGCAGTGAGGTCGGGCAGGGGGAACCTGGCTACACCTTC
J gene: TRBJ2-5; V gene: TRBV7-8; D gene: TRBD2; clone size: once; CDR3 protein: CASSATSGRETQYF; CDR3 DNA: TGTGCCAGCAGCGCAACTAGCGGGAGGGAGACCCAGTACTTC
J gene: TRBJ2-1; V gene: TRBV5-1; D gene: TRBD2; clone size: .; CDR3 protein: CASSVGGAGVYNEQFF; CDR3 DNA: TGCGCCAGCAGCGTTGGAGGAGCGGGGGTTTACAATGAGCAGTTCTTC
J gene: TRBJ1-6; V gene: TRBV7-9; D gene: .; clone size: .; CDR3 protein: CASSQGILGDSPLHF; CDR3 DNA: TGTGCCAGCAGCCAGGGTATCCTCGGGGATTCACCCCTCCACTTT
J gene: TRBJ2-7; V gene: TRBV5-4; D gene: TRBD2; clone size: .; CDR3 protein: CASSLAGSGSYEQYF; CDR3 DNA: TGTGCCAGCAGCTTGGCCGGTAGCGGGTCCTACGAGCAGTACTTC